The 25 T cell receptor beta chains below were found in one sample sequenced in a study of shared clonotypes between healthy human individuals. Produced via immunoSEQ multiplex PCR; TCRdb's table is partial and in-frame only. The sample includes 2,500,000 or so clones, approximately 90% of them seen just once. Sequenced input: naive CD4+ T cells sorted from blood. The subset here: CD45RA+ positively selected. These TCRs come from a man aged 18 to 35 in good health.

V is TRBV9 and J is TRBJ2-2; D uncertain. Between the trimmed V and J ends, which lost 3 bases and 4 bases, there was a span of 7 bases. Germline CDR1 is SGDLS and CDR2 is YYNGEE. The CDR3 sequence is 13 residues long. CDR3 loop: CASSGYSTGELFF. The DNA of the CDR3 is TGTGCCAGCAGCGGGTACAGCACCGGGGAGCTGTTTTTT.

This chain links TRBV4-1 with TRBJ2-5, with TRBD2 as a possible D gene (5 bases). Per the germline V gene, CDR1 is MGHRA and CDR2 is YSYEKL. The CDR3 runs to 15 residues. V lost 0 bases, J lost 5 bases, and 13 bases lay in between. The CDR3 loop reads CASSQDGLAGETQYF. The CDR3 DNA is TGCGCCAGCAGCCAAGATGGGCTAGCCGGGGAGACCCAGTACTTC.

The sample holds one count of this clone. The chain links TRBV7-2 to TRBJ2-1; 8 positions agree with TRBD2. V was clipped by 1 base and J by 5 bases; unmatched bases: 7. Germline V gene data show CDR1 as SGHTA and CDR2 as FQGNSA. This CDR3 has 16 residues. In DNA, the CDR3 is TGTGCCAGCAGCTTAGAGCGGACTAGCAACCACAATGAGCAGTTCTTC. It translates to CASSLERTSNHNEQFF. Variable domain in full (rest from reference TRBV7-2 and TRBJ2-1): GAGVSQSPSNKVTEKGKDVELRCDPISGHTALYWYRQSLGQGLEFLIYFQGNSAPDKSGLPSDRFSAERTGGSVSTLTIQRTQQEDSAVYLCASSLERTSNHNEQFFGPGTRLTVL.

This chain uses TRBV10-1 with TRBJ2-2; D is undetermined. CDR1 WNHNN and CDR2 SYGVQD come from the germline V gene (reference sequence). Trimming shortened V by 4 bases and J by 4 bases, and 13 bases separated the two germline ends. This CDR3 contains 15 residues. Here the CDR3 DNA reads TGCGCCAGCAGTGGGGCGGTTTCGGGCACCGGGGAGCTGTTTTTT. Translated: CASSGAVSGTGELFF.

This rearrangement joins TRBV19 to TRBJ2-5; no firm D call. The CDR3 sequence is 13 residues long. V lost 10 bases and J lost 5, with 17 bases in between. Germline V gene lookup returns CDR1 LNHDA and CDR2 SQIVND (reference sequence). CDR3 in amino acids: CATATVPGETQYF. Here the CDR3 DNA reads TGTGCCACTGCAACAGTGCCCGGGGAGACCCAGTACTTC.

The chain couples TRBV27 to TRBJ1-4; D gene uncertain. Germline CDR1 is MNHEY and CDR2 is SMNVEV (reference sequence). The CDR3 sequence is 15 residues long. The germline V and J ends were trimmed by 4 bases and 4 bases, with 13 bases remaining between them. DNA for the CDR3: TGTGCCAGCAGTTGGACGGGAATGGTTAATGAAAAACTGTTTTTT. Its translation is CASSWTGMVNEKLFF.

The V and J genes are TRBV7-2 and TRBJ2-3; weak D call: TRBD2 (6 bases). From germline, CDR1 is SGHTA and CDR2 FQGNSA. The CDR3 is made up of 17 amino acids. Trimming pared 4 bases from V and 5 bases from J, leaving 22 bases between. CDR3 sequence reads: CASSSLGGVVGVDTQYF. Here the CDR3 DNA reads TGTGCCAGCAGCTCGCTGGGAGGCGTTGTGGGGGTAGATACGCAGTATTTT.

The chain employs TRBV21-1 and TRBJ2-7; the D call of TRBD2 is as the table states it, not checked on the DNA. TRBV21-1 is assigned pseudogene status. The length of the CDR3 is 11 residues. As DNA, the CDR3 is TGTGCCAGCACGGCGGGGGAAGAGCAGTACTTC. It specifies CASTAGEEQYF.

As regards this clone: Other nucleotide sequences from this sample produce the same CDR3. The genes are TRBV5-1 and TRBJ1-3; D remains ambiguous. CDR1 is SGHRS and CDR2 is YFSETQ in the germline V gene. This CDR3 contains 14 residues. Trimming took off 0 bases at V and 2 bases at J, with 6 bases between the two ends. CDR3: CASSLDGAGNTIYF. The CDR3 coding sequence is TGCGCCAGCAGCTTGGACGGGGCTGGAAACACCATATATTTT.

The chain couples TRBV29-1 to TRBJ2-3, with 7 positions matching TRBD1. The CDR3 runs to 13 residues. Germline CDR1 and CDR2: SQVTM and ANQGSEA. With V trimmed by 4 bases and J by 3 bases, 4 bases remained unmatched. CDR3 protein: CSVAGQLTDTQYF. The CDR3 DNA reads TGCAGCGTTGCGGGACAGTTAACAGATACGCAGTATTTT.

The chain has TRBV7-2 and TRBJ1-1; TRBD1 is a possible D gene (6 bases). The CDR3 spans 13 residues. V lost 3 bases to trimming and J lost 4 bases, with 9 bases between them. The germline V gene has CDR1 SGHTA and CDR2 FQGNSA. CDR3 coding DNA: TGTGCCAGCAGCTTGCAGGGGAGCACTGAAGCTTTCTTT. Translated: CASSLQGSTEAFF. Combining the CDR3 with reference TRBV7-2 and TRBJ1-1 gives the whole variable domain GAGVSQSPSNKVTEKGKDVELRCDPISGHTALYWYRQSLGQGLEFLIYFQGNSAPDKSGLPSDRFSAERTGGSVSTLTIQRTQQEDSAVYLCASSLQGSTEAFFGQGTRLTVV.

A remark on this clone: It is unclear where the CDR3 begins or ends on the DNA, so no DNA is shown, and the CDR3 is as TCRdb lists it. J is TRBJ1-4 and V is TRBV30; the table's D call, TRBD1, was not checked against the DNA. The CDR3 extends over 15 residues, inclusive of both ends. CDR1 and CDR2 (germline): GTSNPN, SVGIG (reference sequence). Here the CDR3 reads CAWSSGQGSNEKLFF.

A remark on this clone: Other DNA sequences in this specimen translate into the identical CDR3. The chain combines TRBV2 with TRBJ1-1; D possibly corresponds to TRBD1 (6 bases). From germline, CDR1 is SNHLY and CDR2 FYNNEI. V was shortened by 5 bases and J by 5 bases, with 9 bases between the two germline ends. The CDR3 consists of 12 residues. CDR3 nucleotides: TGTGCCAGCAGTTCGCAGGGGACTGAAGCTTTCTTT. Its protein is CASSSQGTEAFF.

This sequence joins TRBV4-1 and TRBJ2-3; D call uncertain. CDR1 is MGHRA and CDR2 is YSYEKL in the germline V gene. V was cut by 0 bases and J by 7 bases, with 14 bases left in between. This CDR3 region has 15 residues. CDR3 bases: TGCGCCAGCAGCCAAGATCAAAACACTCTCAATACGCAGTATTTT. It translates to CASSQDQNTLNTQYF.

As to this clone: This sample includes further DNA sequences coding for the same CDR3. CDR3 sequence reads: CASSLMGLGYNEQFF. CDR3 nucleotide sequence: TGTGCCAGCAGCTTGATGGGACTAGGGTACAATGAGCAGTTCTTC. This chain connects TRBV5-4 to TRBJ2-1; 8 nucleotides align to TRBD2. Per the germline V gene, CDR1 is SGHNT and CDR2 is YYREEE (reference sequence). V lost 1 base to trimming and J lost 4 bases; unmatched junction nucleotides: 4. The CDR3 loop spans 15 amino acids. Combining the CDR3 with reference TRBV5-4 and TRBJ2-1 gives the whole variable domain ETGVTQSPTHLIKTRGQQVTLRCSSQSGHNTVSWYQQALGQGPQFIFQYYREEENGRGNFPPRFSGLQFPNYSSELNVNALELDDSALYLCASSLMGLGYNEQFFGPGTRLTVL.

The chain's CDR3 is CASTYTSGTDTQYF. The CDR3 coding sequence is TGTGCCAGCACCTACACTAGTGGCACAGATACGCAGTATTTT. This chain links TRBV28 with TRBJ2-3; a possible D gene is TRBD2 (5 bases). The germline V gene has CDR1 MDHEN and CDR2 SYDVKM. The CDR3 consists of 14 residues. The germline V and J ends were trimmed by 7 bases and 1 base, with 12 bases remaining between them.

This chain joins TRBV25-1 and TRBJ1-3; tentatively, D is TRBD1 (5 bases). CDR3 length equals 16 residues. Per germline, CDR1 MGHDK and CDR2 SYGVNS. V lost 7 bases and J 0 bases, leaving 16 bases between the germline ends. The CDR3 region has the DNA TGTGCCAGCATGGGACCGACAGTCCTCTCTGGAAACACCATATATTTT. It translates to CASMGPTVLSGNTIYF.

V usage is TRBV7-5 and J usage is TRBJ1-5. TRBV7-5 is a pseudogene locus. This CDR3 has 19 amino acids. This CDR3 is CARSLFGMEGSKGNQPQHF. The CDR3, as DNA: TGTGCCAGAAGCTTATTCGGCATGGAGGGATCGAAGGGCAATCAGCCCCAGCATTTT.

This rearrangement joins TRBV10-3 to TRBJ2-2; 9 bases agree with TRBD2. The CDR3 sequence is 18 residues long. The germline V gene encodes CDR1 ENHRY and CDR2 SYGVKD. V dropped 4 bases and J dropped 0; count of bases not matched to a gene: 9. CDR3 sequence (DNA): TGTGCCATCAGTGTTTTGACTAGCGGAACCGCGAACACCGGGGAGCTGTTTTTT. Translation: CAISVLTSGTANTGELFF.

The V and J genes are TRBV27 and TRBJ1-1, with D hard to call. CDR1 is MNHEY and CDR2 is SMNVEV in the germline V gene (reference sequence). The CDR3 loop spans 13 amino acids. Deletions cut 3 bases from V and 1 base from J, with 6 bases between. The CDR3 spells CASSFRENTEAFF. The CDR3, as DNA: TGTGCCAGCAGTTTCCGGGAGAACACTGAAGCTTTCTTT.

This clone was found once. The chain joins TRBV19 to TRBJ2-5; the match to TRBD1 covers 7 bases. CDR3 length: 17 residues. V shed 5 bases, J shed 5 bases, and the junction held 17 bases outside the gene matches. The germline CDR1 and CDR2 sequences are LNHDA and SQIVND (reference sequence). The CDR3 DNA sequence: TGTGCCAGTAGTCCCCTACAGGGGCCCATGCTATGGGAGACCCAGTACTTC. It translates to CASSPLQGPMLWETQYF.

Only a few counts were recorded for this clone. The CDR3 DNA follows: TGCGCCAGCAGCCAACACTTACTAGCGGGCGTTCAGTACTTC. Translation: CASSQHLLAGVQYF. The chain joins TRBV4-3 to TRBJ2-4, with 9 bases that match TRBD2. The length of the CDR3 is 14 residues. Germline assignment: CDR1 LGHNA and CDR2 YSLEER. Germline trimming cut 2 bases from V and 11 bases from J; bases unmatched to any gene: 7.

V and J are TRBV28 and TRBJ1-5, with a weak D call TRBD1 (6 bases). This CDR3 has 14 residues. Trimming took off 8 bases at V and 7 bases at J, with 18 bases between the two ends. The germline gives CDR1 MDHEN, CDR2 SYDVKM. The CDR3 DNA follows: TGTGCCAGCCGAACGGCAGGGGACCTCCAGCCCCAGCATTTT. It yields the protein CASRTAGDLQPQHF.

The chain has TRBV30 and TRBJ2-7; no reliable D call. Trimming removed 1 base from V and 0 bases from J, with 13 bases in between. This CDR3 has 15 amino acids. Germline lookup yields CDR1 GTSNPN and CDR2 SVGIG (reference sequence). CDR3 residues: CAWSGQPRSSYEQYF. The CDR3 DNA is TGTGCCTGGAGTGGGCAGCCCAGGAGCTCCTACGAGCAGTACTTC.

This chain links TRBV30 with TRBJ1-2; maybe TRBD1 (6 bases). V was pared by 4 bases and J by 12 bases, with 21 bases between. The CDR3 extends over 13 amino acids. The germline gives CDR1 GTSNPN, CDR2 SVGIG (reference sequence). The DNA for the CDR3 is TGTGCCTGGACCCGTTTTAACAGGGCGGAAGACACCTTC. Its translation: CAWTRFNRAEDTF.